These 15 T cell receptor beta chains were all obtained from the same sample, sequenced in a study of control samples from healthy donors and cancer patients. Here immunoSEQ multiplex PCR was the method, and the copy in TCRdb shows in-frame clones only, minus some. The sample records 150,000 to 200,000 clones, 90% being singletons. The sequencing input was blood. The source is a woman between 50 and 59 years old in good health.

The genes are TRBV27 and TRBJ1-1; D is ambiguous. The V end lost 6 bases, the J end lost 6 bases, and 17 bases lay between the germline ends. Germline CDR1 and CDR2: MNHEY and SMNVEV (reference sequence). The CDR3 is 14 amino acids. DNA for the CDR3: TGTGCCAGCAGACAACACACTATAACAGCTGAAGCTTTCTTT. This translates into CASRQHTITAEAFF.

In this sample, this clone turned up once. The V call is TRBV5-4, the J call TRBJ1-5; a possible D gene is TRBD1 (6 bases). CDR3 length: 14 amino acids. Trimming removed 4 bases at V and 7 bases at J, with 15 bases between. Germline CDR1 and CDR2: SGHNT and YYREEE (reference sequence). CDR3 sequence (DNA): TGTGCCAGCAGCCTGGACAGTCAGGGGCAGCCCCAGCATTTT. It is translated as CASSLDSQGQPQHF.

This clone has only one observation. The chain links TRBV4-3 to TRBJ2-2; 13 bases are a match to TRBD2. CDR1 is LGHNA, CDR2 YSLEER, per germline. J was trimmed by 2 bases and V by 1 base; bases with no gene match: 7. The CDR3 has 19 residues. The CDR3 here is CASSQGTSGRAFNTGELFF. The CDR3 nucleotides are TGCGCCAGCAGCCAAGGTACTAGCGGGAGGGCCTTCAACACCGGGGAGCTGTTTTTT.

CDR3 amino acids: CASSLGQGLAKNIQYF. The CDR3 DNA reads as TGTGCCAGCAGCTTAGGACAGGGATTAGCCAAAAACATTCAGTACTTC. The rearrangement joins TRBV11-2 to TRBJ2-4; 7 bases map to TRBD1. This CDR3 region has 16 residues. Trimming cost V 1 base and J 0 bases; bases outside gene matches: 3. The V gene's germline CDR1 is SGHAT and CDR2 FQNNGV.

The rearrangement joins TRBV29-1 to TRBJ1-1; D gene uncertain. Germline CDR1 reads SQVTM; CDR2 reads ANQGSEA. The CDR3 extends over 14 amino acids. The V end was cut by 6 bases, the J end by 2 bases, with 16 bases between. CDR3 nucleotide sequence: TGCAGCGTACAAGGAGGAGGCCCCAACACTGAAGCTTTCTTT. It is translated as CSVQGGGPNTEAFF.

The gene calls are TRBV5-4 and TRBJ2-5; the D call may be TRBD1 or TRBD2 (6 bases each). Germline V gene sequence: CDR1 SGHNT, CDR2 YYREEE (reference sequence). V was trimmed by 3 bases and J by 5 bases, leaving 14 bases between them. The CDR3 contains 14 residues. The CDR3 nucleotides read TGTGCCAGCAGCTGGGGGACGGGGGCGGAGACCCAGTACTTC. Translation gives CASSWGTGAETQYF.

The CDR3 DNA reads as TGCGCCAGCAGCTCAGGAAGGGCAGGGCGAACCAGTGGCTACACCTTC. Its translation is CASSSGRAGRTSGYTF. The chain is built from TRBV5-1 and TRBJ1-2, with a tentative D call TRBD1 (5 bases). CDR1 and CDR2 (germline): SGHRS, YFSETQ. Trimming stripped 3 bases from V and 7 bases from J, with 22 bases between. This CDR3 has 16 residues.

There are a few counts of this clone. V and J are TRBV6-6 and TRBJ1-2; perhaps TRBD1 as D (5 bases). The CDR3 length is 12 residues. V was cut by 6 bases and J by 9 bases, with 14 bases left in between. Germline V gene data show CDR1 as MNHNY and CDR2 as SVGAGI (reference sequence). In nucleotides, the CDR3 is TGTGCCAGCAGCTCCACGGGGGGAAGCTACACCTTC. Amino acid sequence: CASSSTGGSYTF.

This sequence joins TRBV15 and TRBJ2-7; a possible D gene is TRBD1 (5 bases). The CDR3 runs to 15 residues. CDR1 is LNHNV, CDR2 YYDKDF, per germline (reference sequence). Trimming removed 0 bases from V and 3 bases from J, with 12 bases in between. CDR3: CATSRDRQGFYEQYF. The CDR3 DNA sequence: TGTGCCACCAGCAGAGATCGGCAGGGTTTCTACGAGCAGTACTTC.

CDR3 sequence: CASSLAETQYF. CDR3 DNA sequence: TGTGCCAGCAGCCTTGCGGAGACCCAGTACTTC. The V gene is TRBV3-1 (or the pseudogene TRBV3-2), the J gene TRBJ2-5; D is ambiguous. Trimming left V 4 bases short and J 5 bases short, with 5 bases between. Germline CDR1 LGHDT, CDR2 YNNKEL (reference sequence). The CDR3 covers 11 residues.

As to this clone: Distinct nucleotide sequences in the sample also encode this CDR3. The gene calls are TRBV7-2 and TRBJ1-6; maybe TRBD1 (6 bases). The CDR3 contains 15 residues. Germline V lookup: CDR1 SGHTA, CDR2 FQGNSA. V lost 4 bases and J 7 bases, leaving 14 bases between the germline ends. The CDR3 reads CASSSGTGRNSPLHF. The CDR3 DNA follows: TGTGCCAGCAGCTCTGGTACAGGGAGGAATTCACCCCTCCACTTT.

The V gene is TRBV9, the J gene TRBJ1-4; no reliable D call. The CDR3 length is 15 residues. CDR1 and CDR2 (germline): SGDLS, YYNGEE. Trimming shortened V by 0 bases and J by 4 bases, and 10 bases separated the two germline ends. CDR3 DNA sequence: TGTGCCAGCAGCGTAGGAAGAGGGTTTAATGAAAAACTGTTTTTT. Amino acid sequence: CASSVGRGFNEKLFF.

The J gene is TRBJ2-7, the V gene TRBV7-9, with 8 nucleotides matching TRBD2. The germline CDR1 and CDR2 sequences are SEHNR and FQNEAQ (reference sequence). V dropped 5 bases and J dropped 5; count of bases not matched to a gene: 5. The CDR3 is made up of 13 amino acids. The CDR3 DNA follows: TGTGCCAGCAGCCCTATCGGGGGGGACGAGCAGTACTTC. Its protein product is CASSPIGGDEQYF.

The chain links TRBV12-3 or TRBV12-4 to TRBJ1-5; D remains ambiguous. The CDR3 sequence is 13 residues long. V lost 7 bases to trimming and J lost 3 bases, with 10 bases between them. DNA of the CDR3: TGTGCCAGCAACCCAACCCCCAATCAGCCCCAGCATTTT. Its translation is CASNPTPNQPQHF.

This clone was seen a handful of times. The gene calls are TRBV12-3 or TRBV12-4 and TRBJ1-2; TRBD1 aligns across 7 bases. V lost 6 bases, J lost 8 bases, and 9 bases stayed unmatched. CDR3 size: 13 residues. CDR3 in DNA: TGTGCCAGCAGGTCCAGGGGGGGCGAAGGCTACACCTTC. It encodes CASRSRGGEGYTF.